The clone carrying this TCR beta chain was seen more than once but under ten times. The antigen remains undetermined. The source of the sample is a study of T-cell memory formation after mild COVID-19. Study-wide results and caveats: Memory sampled before infection contained some responding clones, suggesting cross-reactive memory joined.

V was clipped by 9 bases and J by 5 bases; unmatched bases: 6. Germline assignment: CDR1 KGHDR and CDR2 SFDVKD. The length of the CDR3 is 13 residues. TCRdb itself ran the 5' RACE reads through MiXCR, one entry per CDR3 protein. Of about 470,000 distinct CDR3 sequences listed, nearly 25% are singletons. This sequence joins TRBV24-1 and TRBJ2-1; 7 bases fit TRBD1. The clonotype was recovered from an adult woman who had mild COVID-19 (a few samples of this study predate the infection). Cell type and time point are not known. The sequenced material came from PBMCs or a T cell subset sorted from them (not recorded which). The CDR3 bases are TGTGCCACCGGTTGGACAGGTAACAATGAGCAGTTCTTC. Translation gives CATGWTGNNEQFF.